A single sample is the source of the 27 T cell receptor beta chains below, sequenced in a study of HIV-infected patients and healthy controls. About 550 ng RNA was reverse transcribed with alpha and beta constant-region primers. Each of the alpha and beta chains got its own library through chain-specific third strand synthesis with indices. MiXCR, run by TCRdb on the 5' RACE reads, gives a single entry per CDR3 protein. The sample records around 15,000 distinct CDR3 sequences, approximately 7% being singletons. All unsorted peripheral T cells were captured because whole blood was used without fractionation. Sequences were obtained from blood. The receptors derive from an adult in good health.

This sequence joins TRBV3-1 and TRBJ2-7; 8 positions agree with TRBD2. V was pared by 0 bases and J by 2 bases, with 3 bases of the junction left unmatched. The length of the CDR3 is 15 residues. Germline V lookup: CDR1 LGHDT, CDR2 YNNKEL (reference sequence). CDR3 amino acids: CASSQESGGTYEQYF. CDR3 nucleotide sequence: TGTGCCAGCAGCCAAGAATCGGGGGGGACCTACGAGCAGTACTTC.

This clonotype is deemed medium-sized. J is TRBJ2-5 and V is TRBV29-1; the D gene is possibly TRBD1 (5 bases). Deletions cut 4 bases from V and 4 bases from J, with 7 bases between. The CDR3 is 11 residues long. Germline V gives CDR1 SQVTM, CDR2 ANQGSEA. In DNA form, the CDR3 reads TGCAGCGTTGCTCAGGGAGAGACCCAGTACTTC. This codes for CSVAQGETQYF.

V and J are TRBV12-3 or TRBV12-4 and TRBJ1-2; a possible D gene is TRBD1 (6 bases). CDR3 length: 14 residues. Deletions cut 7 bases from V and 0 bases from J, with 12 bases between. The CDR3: CASTYGQPNYGYTF. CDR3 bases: TGTGCCAGCACCTACGGACAGCCTAACTATGGCTACACCTTC.

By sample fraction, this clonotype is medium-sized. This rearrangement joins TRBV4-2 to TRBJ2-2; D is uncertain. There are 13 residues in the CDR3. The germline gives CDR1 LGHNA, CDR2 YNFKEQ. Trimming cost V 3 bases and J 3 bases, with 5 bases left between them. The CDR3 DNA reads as TGTGCCAGCAGCCAGGGTCACACCGGGGAGCTGTTTTTT. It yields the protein CASSQGHTGELFF.

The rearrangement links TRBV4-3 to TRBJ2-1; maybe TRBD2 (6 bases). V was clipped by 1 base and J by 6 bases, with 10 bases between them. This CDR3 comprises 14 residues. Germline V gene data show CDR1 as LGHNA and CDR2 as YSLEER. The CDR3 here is CASSQGVSGNEQFF. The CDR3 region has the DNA TGCGCCAGCAGCCAAGGAGTTAGCGGCAATGAGCAGTTCTTC.

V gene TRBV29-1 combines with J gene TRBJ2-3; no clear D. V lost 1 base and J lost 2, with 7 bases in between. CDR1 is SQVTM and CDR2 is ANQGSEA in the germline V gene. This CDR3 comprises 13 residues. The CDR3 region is CSVEGDFTDTQYF. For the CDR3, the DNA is TGCAGCGTTGAAGGAGATTTCACAGATACGCAGTATTTT.

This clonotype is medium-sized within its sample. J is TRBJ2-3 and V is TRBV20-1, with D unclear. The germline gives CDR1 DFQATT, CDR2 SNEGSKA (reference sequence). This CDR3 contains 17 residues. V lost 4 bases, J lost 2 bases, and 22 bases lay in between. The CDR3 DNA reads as TGCAGTGCTACCCTCAAAACGTCCGCCCCGTACACAGATACGCAGTATTTT. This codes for CSATLKTSAPYTDTQYF.

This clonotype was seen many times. DNA of the CDR3: TGCGCCAGCAGGTGGACGGGGGCCAACAATGAGCAGTTCTTC. Protein sequence: CASRWTGANNEQFF. The chain recombines TRBV5-1 with TRBJ2-1; the D gene could be TRBD1 or TRBD2 (6 bases each). V lost 5 bases to trimming and J lost 5 bases, with 14 bases between them. Per the germline V gene, CDR1 is SGHRS and CDR2 is YFSETQ. The CDR3 length is 14 residues.

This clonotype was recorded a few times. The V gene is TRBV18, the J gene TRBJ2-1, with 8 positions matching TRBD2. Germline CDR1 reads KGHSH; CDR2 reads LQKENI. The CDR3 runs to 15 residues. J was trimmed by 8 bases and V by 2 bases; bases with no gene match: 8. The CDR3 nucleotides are TGTGCCAGCTCACCAGGAAGCGGGAGAGCTTATGAGCAGTTCTTC. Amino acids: CASSPGSGRAYEQFF.

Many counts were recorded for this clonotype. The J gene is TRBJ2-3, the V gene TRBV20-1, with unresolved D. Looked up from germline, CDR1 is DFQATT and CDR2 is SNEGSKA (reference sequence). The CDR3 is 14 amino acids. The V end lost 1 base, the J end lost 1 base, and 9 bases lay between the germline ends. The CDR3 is CSARGPGGTDTQYF. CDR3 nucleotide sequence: TGCAGTGCTAGAGGGCCGGGCGGCACAGATACGCAGTATTTT.

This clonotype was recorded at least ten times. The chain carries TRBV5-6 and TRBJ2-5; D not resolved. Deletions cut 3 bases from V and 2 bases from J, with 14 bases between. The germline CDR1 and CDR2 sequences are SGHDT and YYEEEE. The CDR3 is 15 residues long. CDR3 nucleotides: TGTGCCAGCAGCTGGACGGGTGCGAAACAAGAGACCCAGTACTTC. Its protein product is CASSWTGAKQETQYF.

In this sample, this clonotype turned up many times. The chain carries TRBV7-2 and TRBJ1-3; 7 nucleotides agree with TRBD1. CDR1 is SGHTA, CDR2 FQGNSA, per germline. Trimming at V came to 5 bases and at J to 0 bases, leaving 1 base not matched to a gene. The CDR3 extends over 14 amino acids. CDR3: CASSRDSSGNTIYF. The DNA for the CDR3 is TGTGCCAGCAGCCGGGACAGCTCTGGAAACACCATATATTTT. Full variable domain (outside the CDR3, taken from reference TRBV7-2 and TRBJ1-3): GAGVSQSPSNKVTEKGKDVELRCDPISGHTALYWYRQSLGQGLEFLIYFQGNSAPDKSGLPSDRFSAERTGGSVSTLTIQRTQQEDSAVYLCASSRDSSGNTIYFGEGSWLTVV.

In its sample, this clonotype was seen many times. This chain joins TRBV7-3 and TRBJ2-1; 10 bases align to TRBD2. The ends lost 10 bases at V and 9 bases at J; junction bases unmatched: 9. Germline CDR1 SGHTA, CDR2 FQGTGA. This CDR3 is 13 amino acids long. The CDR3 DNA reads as TGTGCCACCCGACTAGCGGGTACCGGTGAGCAGTTCTTC. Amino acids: CATRLAGTGEQFF.

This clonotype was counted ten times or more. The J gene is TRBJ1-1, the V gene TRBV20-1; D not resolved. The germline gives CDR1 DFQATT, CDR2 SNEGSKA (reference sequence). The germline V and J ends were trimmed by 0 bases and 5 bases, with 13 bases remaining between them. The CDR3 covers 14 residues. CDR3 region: CSARDGETITEAFF. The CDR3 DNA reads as TGCAGTGCTAGAGATGGGGAGACAATTACTGAAGCTTTCTTT.

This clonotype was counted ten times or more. The CDR3 loop reads CASSINRGGNQPQHF. CDR3 nucleotides: TGTGCCAGTAGTATAAACAGGGGTGGCAATCAGCCCCAGCATTTT. The rearrangement joins TRBV19 to TRBJ1-5; 7 bases are a match to TRBD1. The CDR3 runs 15 residues. Trimming took 2 bases from V and 2 from J; bases not matched to a gene: 3. CDR1 and CDR2 from the germline V gene are LNHDA and SQIVND (reference sequence).

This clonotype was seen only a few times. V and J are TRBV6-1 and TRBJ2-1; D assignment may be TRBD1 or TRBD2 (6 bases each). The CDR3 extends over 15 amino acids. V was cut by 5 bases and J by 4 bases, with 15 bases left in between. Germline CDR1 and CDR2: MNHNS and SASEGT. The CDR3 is CASSQSGATYNEQFF. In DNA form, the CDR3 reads TGTGCCAGCAGTCAGTCGGGGGCTACGTACAATGAGCAGTTCTTC.

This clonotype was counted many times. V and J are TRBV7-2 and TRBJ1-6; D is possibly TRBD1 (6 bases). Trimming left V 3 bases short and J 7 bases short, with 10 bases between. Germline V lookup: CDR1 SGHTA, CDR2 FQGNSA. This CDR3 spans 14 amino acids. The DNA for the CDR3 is TGTGCCAGCAGCTTTCCGGACAGAAATTCACCCCTCCACTTT. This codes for CASSFPDRNSPLHF.

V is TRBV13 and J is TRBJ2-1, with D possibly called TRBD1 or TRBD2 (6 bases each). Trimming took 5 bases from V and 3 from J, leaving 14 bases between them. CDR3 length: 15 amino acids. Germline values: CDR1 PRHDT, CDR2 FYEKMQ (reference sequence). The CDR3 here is CASSPPEGDYNEQFF. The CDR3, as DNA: TGTGCCAGCAGCCCACCGGAGGGGGACTACAATGAGCAGTTCTTC.

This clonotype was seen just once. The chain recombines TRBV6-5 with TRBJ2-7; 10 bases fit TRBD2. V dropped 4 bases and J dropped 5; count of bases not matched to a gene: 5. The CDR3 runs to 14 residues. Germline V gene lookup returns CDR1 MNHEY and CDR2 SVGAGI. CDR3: CASSFSGRAHEQYF. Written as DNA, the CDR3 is TGTGCCAGCAGTTTCAGCGGGAGGGCCCACGAGCAGTACTTC.

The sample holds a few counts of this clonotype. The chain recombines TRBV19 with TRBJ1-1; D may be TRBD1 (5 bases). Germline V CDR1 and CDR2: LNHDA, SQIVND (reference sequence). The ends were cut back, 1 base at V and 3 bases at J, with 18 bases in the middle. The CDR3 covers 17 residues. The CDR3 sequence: CASSIAARGPGDTEAFF. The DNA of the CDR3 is TGTGCCAGTAGTATAGCCGCCCGGGGACCCGGAGACACTGAAGCTTTCTTT.

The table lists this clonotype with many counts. The CDR3 nucleotides are TGTGCCTGGTCCCCGTGGCGCAACACTGAAGCTTTCTTT. This encodes CAWSPWRNTEAFF. The V gene is TRBV30, the J gene TRBJ1-1; D not certain. The CDR3 is made up of 13 amino acids. Trimming shortened V by 5 bases and J by 2 bases, and 12 bases separated the two germline ends. Germline CDR1 reads GTSNPN; CDR2 reads SVGIG (reference sequence).

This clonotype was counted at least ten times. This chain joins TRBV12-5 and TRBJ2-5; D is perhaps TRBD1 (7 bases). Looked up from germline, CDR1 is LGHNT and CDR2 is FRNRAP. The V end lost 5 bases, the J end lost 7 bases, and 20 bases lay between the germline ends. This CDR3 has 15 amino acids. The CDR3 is CASGPLNTGEATQYF. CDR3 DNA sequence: TGTGCTAGTGGTCCACTCAATACAGGGGAGGCGACCCAGTACTTC.

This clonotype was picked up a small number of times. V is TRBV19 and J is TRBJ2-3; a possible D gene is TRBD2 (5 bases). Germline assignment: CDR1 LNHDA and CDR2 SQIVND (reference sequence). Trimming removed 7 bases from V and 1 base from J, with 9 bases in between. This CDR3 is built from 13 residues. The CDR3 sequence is CASKVSGTDTQYF. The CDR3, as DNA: TGTGCCAGTAAGGTTAGCGGCACAGATACGCAGTATTTT.

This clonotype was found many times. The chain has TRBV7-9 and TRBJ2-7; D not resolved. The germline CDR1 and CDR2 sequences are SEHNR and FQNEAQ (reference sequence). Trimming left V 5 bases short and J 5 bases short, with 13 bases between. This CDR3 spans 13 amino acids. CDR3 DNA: TGTGCCAGCAGCATAGGTACGGGCAACGAGCAGTACTTC. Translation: CASSIGTGNEQYF.

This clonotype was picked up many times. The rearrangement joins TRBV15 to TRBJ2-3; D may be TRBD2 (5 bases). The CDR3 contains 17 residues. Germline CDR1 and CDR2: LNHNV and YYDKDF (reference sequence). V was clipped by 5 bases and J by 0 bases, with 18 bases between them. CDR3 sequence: CATSGRRLAISTDTQYF. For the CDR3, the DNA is TGTGCCACCAGCGGCCGTAGGTTAGCGATTAGCACAGATACGCAGTATTTT.

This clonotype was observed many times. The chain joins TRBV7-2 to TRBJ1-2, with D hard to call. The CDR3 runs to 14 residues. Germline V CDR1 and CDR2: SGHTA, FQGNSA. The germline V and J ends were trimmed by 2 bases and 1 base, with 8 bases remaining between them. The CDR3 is CASSLTQNNYGYTF. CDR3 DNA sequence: TGTGCCAGCAGCTTAACACAGAATAACTATGGCTACACCTTC.

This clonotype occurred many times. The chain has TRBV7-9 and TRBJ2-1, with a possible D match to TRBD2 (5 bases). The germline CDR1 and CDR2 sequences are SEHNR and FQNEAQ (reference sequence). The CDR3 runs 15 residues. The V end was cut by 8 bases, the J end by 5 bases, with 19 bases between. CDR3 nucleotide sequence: TGTGCCAGCCCAACCCTGGAGGTTCGTCACAATGAGCAGTTCTTC. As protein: CASPTLEVRHNEQFF.